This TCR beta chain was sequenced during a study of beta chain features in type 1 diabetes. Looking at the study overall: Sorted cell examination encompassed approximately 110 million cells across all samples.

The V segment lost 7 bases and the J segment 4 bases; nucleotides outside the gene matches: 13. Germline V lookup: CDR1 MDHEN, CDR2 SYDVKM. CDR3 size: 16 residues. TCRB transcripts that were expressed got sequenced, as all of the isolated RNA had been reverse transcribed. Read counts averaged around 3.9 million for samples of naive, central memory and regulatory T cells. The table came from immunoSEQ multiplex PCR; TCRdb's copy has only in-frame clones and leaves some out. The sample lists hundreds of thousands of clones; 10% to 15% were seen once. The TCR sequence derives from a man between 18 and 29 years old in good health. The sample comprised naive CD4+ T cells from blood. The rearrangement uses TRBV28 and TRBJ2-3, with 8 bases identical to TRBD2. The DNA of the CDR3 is TGTGCCAGCACCTCAGGACTCGGGACTAGGGCAGATACGCAGTATTTT. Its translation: CASTSGLGTRADTQYF.